This TCR beta chain is from a study of T cells in Graves' hyperthyroidism and ophthalmopathy. Study at large: Blood was drawn when the patient was first diagnosed and still untreated. Whole-study findings and limits: Stable hyperthyroidism and ophthalmopathy were separated using 13 V-J signatures.

This clonotype was detected only a few times. What it binds is unknown. Researchers amplified the TCR beta CDR3 regions from RNA transcripts. The HTBI set primed first-round TCR CDR3 RT-PCR. TCRdb reprocessed the multiplex PCR reads with MiXCR, giving one entry per CDR3 protein. Found here are around 700,000 distinct CDR3 sequences, 18% of them singletons; the top ten hold 16%. This clonotype was sampled from a woman between 50 and 59 years old with Graves' hyperthyroidism that later progressed to Graves' ophthalmopathy. The sequenced sample consisted of blood.

The chain's CDR3 is CASSQPDRGSNQPQHF. Here the CDR3 DNA reads TGCGCCAGCAGCCAGCCGGACAGGGGCAGCAATCAGCCCCAGCATTTT. The chain is built from TRBV4-1 and TRBJ1-5; 9 bases line up with TRBD1. Germline assignment: CDR1 MGHRA and CDR2 YSYEKL. The V and J ends lost 3 bases and 1 base, in that order; junction bases with no gene match: 4. CDR3 length: 16 amino acids.